The source of this T cell receptor (beta chain) is a study of T-cell memory formation after mild COVID-19. Study results and caveats: Cross-reactive memory appears to have joined, as suggested by some responding clones showing up in pre-infection memory. Later expanders leaned CD4+, whereas clones that contracted between day 15 and 85 were balanced CD4/CD8. Largely, contracting CD4+ clones fell within CM and EM, and contracting CD8+ clones within EMRA.

The germline gives CDR1 SGHTA, CDR2 FQGNSA. The CDR3 sequence is 15 residues long. V lost 0 bases and J 8 bases, leaving 13 bases between the germline ends. TCRdb re-analysed the 5' RACE reads in MiXCR, keeping a single row per CDR3 protein. The table shows about 360,000 distinct CDR3 sequences, with around 13% occurring only once. A word on this clonotype: What it recognizes is unknown.

Input material: PBMCs or a T cell subset sorted from them (not recorded which). This TCR was recovered from a young man who had mild COVID-19 (a few samples of this study predate the infection). Cell type and time point are not known. V and J are TRBV7-2 and TRBJ1-4, with a weak D call TRBD1 (5 bases). This CDR3 is CASSLASRVGEKLFF. The DNA for the CDR3 is TGTGCCAGCAGCTTAGCTTCCAGGGTTGGCGAAAAACTGTTTTTT. Full variable domain (outside the CDR3, taken from reference TRBV7-2 and TRBJ1-4): GAGVSQSPSNKVTEKGKDVELRCDPISGHTALYWYRQSLGQGLEFLIYFQGNSAPDKSGLPSDRFSAERTGGSVSTLTIQRTQQEDSAVYLCASSLASRVGEKLFFGSGTQLSVL.